This T cell receptor (beta chain) came from a study of T cell repertoires in cytomegalovirus infection. Study-level information: The public TCR beta signatures pointed to both CMV infection and matching HLA type.

Germline CDR1 is SGHVS and CDR2 is FNYEAQ. V was pared by 0 bases and J by 2 bases, with 13 bases between. CDR3 length: 16 residues. This clonotype was recorded at least ten times. Its antigen is unknown. General study findings and limits: CMV-specific HLA-C-restricted TCR beta clonotypes dominated the ex vivo response. Individuals carrying CMV plus the relevant HLA were identified by cumulative frequency of public TCR beta families.

In TCRdb, the reads were re-called with MiXCR into one record per CDR3 protein. The table records some 300,000 distinct CDR3 sequences, about 9.1% of them present only once. This sequence originates from a human donor in good health (CMV status not recorded). Some clones in this sample may be carry-over from other donors' samples. V and J are TRBV7-6 and TRBJ1-1; D not resolved. What was sequenced was PBMCs. The CDR3 reads CASSLALWGTNTEAFF. CDR3 DNA: TGTGCCAGCAGCTTAGCGCTGTGGGGTACAAACACTGAAGCTTTCTTT.